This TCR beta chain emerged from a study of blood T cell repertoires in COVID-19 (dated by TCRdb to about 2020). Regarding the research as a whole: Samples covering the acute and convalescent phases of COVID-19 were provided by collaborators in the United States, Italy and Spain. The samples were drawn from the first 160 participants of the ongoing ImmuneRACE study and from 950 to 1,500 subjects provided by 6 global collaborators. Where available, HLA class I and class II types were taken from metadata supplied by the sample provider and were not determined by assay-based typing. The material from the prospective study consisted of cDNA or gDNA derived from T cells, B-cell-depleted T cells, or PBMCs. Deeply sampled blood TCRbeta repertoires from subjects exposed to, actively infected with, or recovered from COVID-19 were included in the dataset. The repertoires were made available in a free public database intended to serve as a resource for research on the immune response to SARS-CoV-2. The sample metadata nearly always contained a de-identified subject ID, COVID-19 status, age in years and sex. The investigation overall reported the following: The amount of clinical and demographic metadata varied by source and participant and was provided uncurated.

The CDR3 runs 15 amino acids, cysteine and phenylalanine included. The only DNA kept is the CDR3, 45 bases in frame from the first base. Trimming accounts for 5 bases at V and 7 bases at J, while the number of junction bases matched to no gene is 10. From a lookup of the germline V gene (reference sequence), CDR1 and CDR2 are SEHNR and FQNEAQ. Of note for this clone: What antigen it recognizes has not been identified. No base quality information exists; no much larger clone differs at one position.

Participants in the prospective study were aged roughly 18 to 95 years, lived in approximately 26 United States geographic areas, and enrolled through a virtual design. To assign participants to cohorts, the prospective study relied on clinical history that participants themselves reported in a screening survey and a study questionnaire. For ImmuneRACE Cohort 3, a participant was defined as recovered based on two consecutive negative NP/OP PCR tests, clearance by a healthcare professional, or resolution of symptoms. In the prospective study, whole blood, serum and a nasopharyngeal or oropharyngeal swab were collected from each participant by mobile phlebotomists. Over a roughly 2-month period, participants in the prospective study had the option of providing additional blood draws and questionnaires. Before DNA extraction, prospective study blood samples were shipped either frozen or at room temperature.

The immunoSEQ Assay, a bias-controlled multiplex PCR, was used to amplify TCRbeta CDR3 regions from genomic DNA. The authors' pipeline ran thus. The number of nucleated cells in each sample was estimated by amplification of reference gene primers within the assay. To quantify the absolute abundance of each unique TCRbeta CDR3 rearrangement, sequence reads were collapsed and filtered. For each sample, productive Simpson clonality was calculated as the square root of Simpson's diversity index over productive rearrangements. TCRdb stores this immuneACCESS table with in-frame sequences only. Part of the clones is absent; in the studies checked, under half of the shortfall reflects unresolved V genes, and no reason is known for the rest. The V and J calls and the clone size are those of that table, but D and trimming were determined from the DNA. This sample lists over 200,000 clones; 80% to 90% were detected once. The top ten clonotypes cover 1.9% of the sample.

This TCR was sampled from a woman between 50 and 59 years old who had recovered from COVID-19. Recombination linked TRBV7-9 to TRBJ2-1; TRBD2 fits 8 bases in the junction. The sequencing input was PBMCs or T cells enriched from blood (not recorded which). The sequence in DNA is TGTGCCAGCAGCACCCGACTAGCGCCGCTTAATGAGCAGTTCTTC. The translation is CASSTRLAPLNEQFF.